Below, 26 T cell receptor beta chains from the same sample are listed, as sequenced in a study of glioma-infiltrating T cells after dendritic cell vaccination. Time point indicated: after dendritic cell vaccination, including at tumor progression/relapse. The table came from immunoSEQ multiplex PCR; TCRdb's copy has only in-frame clones and leaves some out. Here the sample spans over 65,000 clones, less than 85% being singletons. Material: blood, obtained after dendritic cell vaccination. These TCRs come from a human donor with glioblastoma.

The J gene is TRBJ2-5, the V gene TRBV5-1; possible D gene TRBD2, 6 bases. The CDR3 sequence is 13 residues long. CDR1 and CDR2 (germline): SGHRS, YFSETQ. V lost 4 bases and J lost 2, with 9 bases in between. The CDR3 reads CASSKGLQETQYF. CDR3 DNA sequence: TGCGCCAGCAGCAAGGGACTGCAAGAGACCCAGTACTTC.

The chain is built from TRBV28 and TRBJ1-1; D gene ambiguous. The CDR3 totals 14 residues. Trimming pared 4 bases from V and 0 bases from J, leaving 9 bases between. CDR1 and CDR2 from the germline V gene are MDHEN and SYDVKM. The CDR3 region has the DNA TGTGCCAGCAGTTCTGGCCAAATGAACACTGAAGCTTTCTTT. It encodes CASSSGQMNTEAFF.

V usage is TRBV5-1 and J usage is TRBJ2-3, with 12 bases lining up with TRBD2. V gave up 5 bases and J gave up 0 bases; unmatched junction bases: 10. The CDR3 runs 18 residues. Germline CDR1 SGHRS, CDR2 YFSETQ. CDR3 sequence: CASSLPGLAGSSTDTQYF. The DNA of the CDR3 is TGCGCCAGCAGTCTCCCGGGACTAGCGGGCTCTAGCACAGATACGCAGTATTTT.

The chain carries TRBV7-3 and TRBJ2-5; 9 nucleotides agree with TRBD2. CDR3 length: 13 amino acids. Germline V gene lookup returns CDR1 SGHTA and CDR2 FQGTGA. The V segment lost 4 bases and the J segment 4 bases; nucleotides outside the gene matches: 1. This chain's CDR3 is CASSSGLAETQYF. DNA of the CDR3: TGTGCCAGCAGCTCGGGACTAGCAGAGACCCAGTACTTC.

The rearrangement joins TRBV5-1 to TRBJ2-1; the match to TRBD2 covers 10 bases. The germline gives CDR1 SGHRS, CDR2 YFSETQ. This CDR3 has 16 amino acids. The V gene end was trimmed by 4 bases and the J gene end by 1 base; junction bases not matched to a gene: 5. For the CDR3, the DNA is TGCGCCAGCAGCACAGTAGCGGGAGGTTCCTACAATGAGCAGTTCTTC. This gives the protein CASSTVAGGSYNEQFF.

The J gene is TRBJ2-1, the V gene TRBV19, with 10 bases matching TRBD1. V was clipped by 5 bases and J by 2 bases; unmatched bases: 6. The germline CDR1 and CDR2 sequences are LNHDA and SQIVND (reference sequence). The CDR3 is made up of 16 amino acids. The CDR3 is CASSFPTGGAYNEQFF. In DNA, the CDR3 is TGTGCCAGTAGTTTCCCGACAGGGGGCGCCTACAATGAGCAGTTCTTC.

This chain uses TRBV27 with TRBJ2-7; TRBD2 agrees at 11 bases. Trimming cost V 8 bases and J 6 bases; bases outside gene matches: 6. The CDR3 is 13 residues long. Germline V gene data show CDR1 as MNHEY and CDR2 as SMNVEV (reference sequence). The chain's CDR3 is CASGLGTSGEQYF. The CDR3 DNA reads TGTGCCAGCGGGCTTGGGACTAGCGGCGAGCAGTACTTC.

The J gene is TRBJ2-5, the V gene TRBV13, with 8 bases that match TRBD1. Gene TRBJ2-7 matches the end of the DNA better, so the J call may be wrong. The CDR3 length is 20 residues. Per germline, CDR1 PRHDT and CDR2 FYEKMQ (reference sequence). The CDR3 is CASSSNAPAKGQGATYEQYF. CDR3 DNA: TGTGCCAGCAGCTCTAACGCCCCCGCGAAAGGGCAGGGGGCTACCTACGAGCAGTACTTC.

This sequence joins TRBV6-5 and TRBJ2-5; TRBD1 is a possible D gene (5 bases). The germline V and J ends were trimmed by 1 base and 3 bases, with 9 bases remaining between them. The CDR3 spans 14 residues. CDR1 MNHEY and CDR2 SVGAGI come from the germline V gene. Written as DNA, the CDR3 is TGTGCCAGCAGTTACTTAGGGGTGAAAGAGACCCAGTACTTC. Translating gives CASSYLGVKETQYF.

CDR3 nucleotide sequence: TGTGCCAGTAGTATAGGACCAACAGGGGGCCTTGGCAATCAGCCCCAGCATTTT. It yields the protein CASSIGPTGGLGNQPQHF. The gene calls are TRBV19 and TRBJ1-5; TRBD1 matches 9 bases. The V segment lost 1 base and the J segment 2 bases; nucleotides outside the gene matches: 9. Germline V gene sequence: CDR1 LNHDA, CDR2 SQIVND (reference sequence). The CDR3 length is 18 residues.

This chain links TRBV10-3 with TRBJ2-3, with 9 bases lining up with TRBD2. From germline, CDR1 is ENHRY and CDR2 SYGVKD. The CDR3 extends over 14 amino acids. V was pared by 6 bases and J by 3 bases, with 4 bases of the junction left unmatched. Written as DNA, the CDR3 is TGTGCCATCAGCCTGGGACTAGCAACAGATACGCAGTATTTT. This gives the protein CAISLGLATDTQYF.

V usage is TRBV4-3 and J usage is TRBJ1-5; no definite D call. The CDR3 totals 17 residues. CDR1 is LGHNA and CDR2 is YSLEER in the germline V gene. Deletions cut 0 bases from V and 3 bases from J, with 15 bases between. The CDR3 sequence is CASSQDTGSSFNQPQHF. Here the CDR3 DNA reads TGCGCCAGCAGCCAAGATACGGGTTCAAGCTTCAATCAGCCCCAGCATTTT.

The rearrangement uses TRBV7-3 and TRBJ2-7; maybe TRBD1 (6 bases). The CDR3 spans 16 residues. V was cut by 4 bases and J by 0 bases, with 16 bases left in between. CDR1 is SGHTA, CDR2 FQGTGA, per germline. The CDR3: CASSSKRQECSYEQYF. The CDR3 nucleotides are TGTGCCAGCAGCTCAAAAAGACAGGAATGCTCCTACGAGCAGTACTTC.

This clone was recorded once. The CDR3 here is CASSVTAATQPPYNEQFF. The CDR3 DNA follows: TGCGCCAGCAGCGTCACAGCGGCGACTCAACCACCCTACAATGAGCAGTTCTTC. This chain uses TRBV5-1 with TRBJ2-1; maybe TRBD2 (5 bases). The CDR3 contains 18 residues. V lost 4 bases, J lost 2 bases, and 22 bases lay in between. Germline assignment: CDR1 SGHRS and CDR2 YFSETQ.

The chain carries TRBV7-9 and TRBJ2-1; 10 nucleotides align to TRBD2. Trimming at V came to 0 bases and at J to 6 bases, leaving 2 bases not matched to a gene. The germline gives CDR1 SEHNR, CDR2 FQNEAQ (reference sequence). The CDR3 contains 15 residues. CDR3 in DNA: TGTGCCAGCAGCTTAGCTCTAGCGGGGGTCAATGAGCAGTTCTTC. The encoded protein is CASSLALAGVNEQFF.

This sequence joins TRBV9 and TRBJ1-3; 7 positions match TRBD1. Germline lookup yields CDR1 SGDLS and CDR2 YYNGEE. The CDR3 is 15 amino acids. The ends lost 3 bases at V and 1 base at J; junction bases unmatched: 4. As DNA, the CDR3 is TGTGCCAGCAGCGAACAGGGGACGTCTGGAAACACCATATATTTT. Protein product: CASSEQGTSGNTIYF.

This chain joins TRBV28 and TRBJ2-7, with 9 bases aligning to TRBD1. V dropped 7 bases and J dropped 2; count of bases not matched to a gene: 12. Germline lookup yields CDR1 MDHEN and CDR2 SYDVKM. CDR3 length equals 16 residues. The CDR3 coding sequence is TGTGCCAGCATCCCCTTTGGGACAGGGACTCCCTACGAGCAGTACTTC. Protein: CASIPFGTGTPYEQYF. The complete variable domain, with remaining parts taken from reference TRBV28 and TRBJ2-7, reads DVKVTQSSRYLVKRTGEKVFLECVQDMDHENMFWYRQDPGLGLRLIYFSYDVKMKEKGDIPEGYSVSREKKERFSLILESASTNQTSMYLCASIPFGTGTPYEQYFGPGTRLTVT.

The chain combines TRBV6-1 with TRBJ2-7; 9 positions agree with TRBD1. The germline CDR1 and CDR2 sequences are MNHNS and SASEGT. CDR3 length: 17 residues. J was trimmed by 5 bases and V by 3 bases; bases with no gene match: 14. Here the CDR3 reads CASSDRDREAFGDEQYF. Here the CDR3 DNA reads TGTGCCAGCAGTGACCGGGACAGGGAGGCGTTCGGTGACGAGCAGTACTTC.

J is TRBJ2-1 and V is TRBV10-3; TRBD1 aligns across 7 bases. CDR3 length: 14 residues. Germline assignment: CDR1 ENHRY and CDR2 SYGVKD. After removal of 7 bases from V and 7 bases from J, the junction contained 10 bases not matched to a gene. The CDR3 bases are TGTGCCATCAATCCCGGGACAGCTGTGAATGAGCAGTTCTTC. Protein sequence: CAINPGTAVNEQFF.

V is TRBV7-8 and J is TRBJ1-3, with D hard to call. Trimming took 0 bases from V and 3 from J, leaving 9 bases between them. CDR3 length equals 15 residues. The germline CDR1 and CDR2 sequences are SGHVS and FQNEAQ. The CDR3 sequence: CASSLASPGGNTIYF. The CDR3, as DNA: TGTGCCAGCAGCTTAGCGAGTCCAGGTGGAAACACCATATATTTT.

This clone ranks as medium-sized (0.01 to 0.1%). The genes are TRBV4-3 and TRBJ2-1, with 12 nucleotides matching TRBD2. The V segment lost 1 base and the J segment 3 bases; nucleotides outside the gene matches: 1. Germline V gene data show CDR1 as LGHNA and CDR2 as YSLEER. The CDR3 sequence is 16 residues long. The CDR3 is CASSQGLAGDYNEQFF. The DNA of the CDR3 is TGCGCCAGCAGCCAAGGACTAGCGGGGGACTACAATGAGCAGTTCTTC.

V usage is TRBV19 and J usage is TRBJ1-4; D is unresolved. This CDR3 is 15 amino acids long. V was clipped by 4 bases and J by 3 bases, with 12 bases between them. Germline CDR1 reads LNHDA; CDR2 reads SQIVND (reference sequence). The CDR3 is CASSKVTAANEKLFF. The CDR3 DNA reads as TGTGCCAGTAGTAAGGTAACGGCGGCTAATGAAAAACTGTTTTTT.

The chain joins TRBV7-3 to TRBJ1-1, with a possible D match to TRBD1 (5 bases). V was clipped by 5 bases and J by 1 base, with 8 bases between them. CDR1 is SGHTA and CDR2 is FQGTGA in the germline V gene. This CDR3 comprises 13 residues. CDR3 residues: CASSRGQNTEAFF. CDR3 DNA sequence: TGTGCCAGCAGCCGCGGACAGAACACTGAAGCTTTCTTT.

This clone has a single count. The chain employs TRBV6-6 and TRBJ2-7; TRBD2 aligns across 7 bases. With V trimmed by 6 bases and J by 1 base, 9 bases remained unmatched. From germline, CDR1 is MNHNY and CDR2 SVGAGI (reference sequence). The CDR3 has 15 amino acids. The CDR3 DNA reads TGTGCCAGCAGGGATGGGGGGGGTCCTTCCTACGAGCAGTACTTC. This encodes CASRDGGGPSYEQYF.

The chain uses TRBV19 and TRBJ2-7; weak D call: TRBD1 (6 bases). The germline V gene encodes CDR1 LNHDA and CDR2 SQIVND (reference sequence). This CDR3 has 14 amino acids. V lost 2 bases, J lost 0 bases, and 8 bases lay in between. The CDR3 sequence is CASSIQGGSYEQYF. The CDR3 DNA is TGTGCCAGTAGTATACAAGGGGGCTCCTACGAGCAGTACTTC.

The chain has TRBV13 and TRBJ2-2; 11 positions match TRBD1. CDR3 size: 17 residues. Per germline, CDR1 PRHDT and CDR2 FYEKMQ (reference sequence). The ends lost 5 bases at V and 0 bases at J; junction bases unmatched: 5. The CDR3 region is CASSRDRGTANTGELFF. Written as DNA, the CDR3 is TGTGCCAGCAGCCGGGACAGGGGGACGGCGAACACCGGGGAGCTGTTTTTT. The variable domain in full, with the rest retrieved from reference TRBV13 and TRBJ2-2, is AAGVIQSPRHLIKEKRETATLKCYPIPRHDTVYWYQQGPGQDPQFLISFYEKMQSDKGSIPDRFSAQQFSDYHSELNMSSLELGDSALYFCASSRDRGTANTGELFFGEGSRLTVL.